One and the same sample provided the 9 T cell receptor beta chains below, sequenced in a study of OX40 agonist ivuxolimab in advanced cancers. The assay was immunoSEQ multiplex PCR, and TCRdb's table has in-frame clones only and misses some. Of 42,000 or so clones in the sample, approximately 80% were seen once. The material sequenced was CD4+ or CD8+ T cells sorted from blood, taken in a trial of the OX40 agonist ivuxolimab. The source of these receptors is an adult with an advanced solid tumor such as melanoma, head and neck, liver or kidney cancer.

This clone has a count of ten or more. The rearrangement uses TRBV7-9 and TRBJ1-5, with D tentatively TRBD1 (5 bases). Germline CDR1 is SEHNR and CDR2 is FQNEAQ (reference sequence). V lost 1 base and J 0 bases, leaving 10 bases between the germline ends. This CDR3 spans 16 amino acids. The DNA for the CDR3 is TGTGCCAGCAGCTTAGGACAGCTCTTTAGCAATCAGCCCCAGCATTTT. Translating it yields CASSLGQLFSNQPQHF.

This clone showed up just a few times. The rearrangement links TRBV6-5 to TRBJ1-1; D gene ambiguous. The CDR3 is 15 residues long. The V end lost 2 bases, the J end lost 1 base, and 11 bases lay between the germline ends. CDR1 and CDR2 (germline): MNHEY, SVGAGI. The CDR3 sequence: CASSYDPTGNTEAFF. The CDR3 region has the DNA TGTGCCAGCAGTTACGACCCTACCGGGAACACTGAAGCTTTCTTT.

The V and J genes are TRBV2 and TRBJ2-1, with TRBD1 identical over 10 bases. Losses at the gene ends were 5 bases for V and 2 bases for J; bases not matched to a gene: 6. The CDR3 has 16 amino acids. CDR1 is SNHLY, CDR2 FYNNEI, per germline. This CDR3 is CASSYTGTGAYNEQFF. The DNA for the CDR3 is TGTGCCAGCAGTTACACCGGGACAGGGGCCTACAATGAGCAGTTCTTC. Full variable domain (outside the CDR3, taken from reference TRBV2 and TRBJ2-1): EPEVTQTPSHQVTQMGQEVILRCVPISNHLYFYWYRQILGQKVEFLVSFYNNEISEKSEIFDDQFSVERPDGSNFTLKIRSTKLEDSAMYFCASSYTGTGAYNEQFFGPGTRLTVL.

The rearrangement joins TRBV11-2 to TRBJ2-7, with 9 nucleotides matching TRBD2. The CDR3 has 14 residues. The germline CDR1 and CDR2 sequences are SGHAT and FQNNGV. Trimming cost V 6 bases and J 3 bases; bases outside gene matches: 6. The CDR3 DNA reads TGTGCCAGCAGGCTGGGCGGGGGGGTCTACGAGCAGTACTTC. This gives the protein CASRLGGGVYEQYF.

This clone appeared a single time. CDR3 amino acids: CATDSGRSRTSSYNEQFF. The CDR3 DNA reads TGTGCCACCGATAGCGGGAGGTCCCGTACCTCCTCCTACAATGAGCAGTTCTTC. The chain combines TRBV10-3 with TRBJ2-1; 10 nucleotides align to TRBD2. V gave up 10 bases and J gave up 0 bases; unmatched junction bases: 15. The germline V gene has CDR1 ENHRY and CDR2 SYGVKD. The CDR3 runs to 18 residues.

This clone was seen once. The CDR3 spells CASRTQGPSGYTF. CDR3 DNA sequence: TGTGCCAGCAGGACCCAGGGCCCCTCTGGCTACACCTTC. The chain links TRBV28 to TRBJ1-2; D is perhaps TRBD1 (5 bases). The CDR3 contains 13 residues. Germline CDR1 reads MDHEN; CDR2 reads SYDVKM. V was trimmed by 6 bases and J by 7 bases, leaving 15 bases between them.

The chain recombines TRBV5-5 with TRBJ2-3, with D unresolved. The CDR3 loop spans 13 amino acids. The germline V and J ends were trimmed by 0 bases and 5 bases, with 7 bases remaining between them. Germline V gene lookup returns CDR1 SGHKS and CDR2 YYEKEE (reference sequence). The CDR3: CASSLAEVDTQYF. In nucleotides, the CDR3 is TGTGCCAGCAGCTTGGCCGAGGTAGATACGCAGTATTTT.

The V gene is TRBV10-1, the J gene TRBJ2-1; no firm D call. The ends were cut back, 0 bases at V and 5 bases at J, with 5 bases in the middle. CDR1 is WNHNN, CDR2 SYGVQD, per germline (reference sequence). The CDR3 consists of 13 residues. The CDR3 reads CASSESQHNEQFF. DNA of the CDR3: TGCGCCAGCAGTGAGTCCCAACACAATGAGCAGTTCTTC.

The rearrangement uses TRBV28 and TRBJ2-5; 7 nucleotides align to TRBD1. Germline V gives CDR1 MDHEN, CDR2 SYDVKM. V trimming: 2 bases; J trimming: 5 bases; junction bases outside the gene matches: 5. CDR3 length: 14 amino acids. CDR3 residues: CASSLRGGGETQYF. CDR3 in DNA: TGTGCCAGCAGTTTACGAGGGGGCGGCGAGACCCAGTACTTC.